This T cell receptor beta chain was sequenced for a study of graft-versus-host responses after intestinal transplantation. Study in general: Those transplanted obtained multivisceral, liver-intestinal, or isolated intestinal grafts. Recipients were all induced with anti-thymocyte globulin, then given tacrolimus and steroids for around three years.

Some clones are missing from TCRdb's copy, which holds only in-frame ones; the method was immunoSEQ multiplex PCR. The sample yields about 19,000 clones, around 39% seen once. The germline gives CDR1 WNHNN, CDR2 SYGVQD (reference sequence). Trimming removed 11 bases at V and 5 bases at J, with 18 bases between. The CDR3 covers 13 residues. Study conclusions and caveats: Recipient-marrow GvH clones were detected, some having first appeared in ileum or blood.

This receptor was taken from a human patient who received an intestinal transplant. This sequence joins TRBV10-1 and TRBJ1-1, with D unresolved. The starting material was alloreactive CD4+ T cells from a mixed lymphocyte reaction culture, obtained before intestinal transplant. Subset noted: CFSE-low proliferating T cells sorted from roughly six-day pre-transplant mixed lymphocyte reaction (GvH or HvG direction). For the CDR3, the DNA is TGCGCCTTACCTCTCGGGGTAGGAACTGAAGCTTTCTTT. It is translated as CALPLGVGTEAFF.